Relative to its sample, the clone carrying this T cell receptor beta chain is medium-sized. This record comes from a study of spatial heterogeneity in lung cancer. Overall study context: The library had UMIs, and each TCR and UMI pair averaged more than ten raw reads.

The CDR3 consists of 16 residues. The V gene end was trimmed by 2 bases and the J gene end by 9 bases; junction bases not matched to a gene: 12. Germline V lookup: CDR1 MNHEY, CDR2 SVGEGT. Time point denoted: sample taken at primary tumor resection. Unsorted whole RNA of tumor, nontumor lung or frozen PBMC was sequenced. Samples were donated by 72 untreated early-stage non-small cell lung cancer patients. TCRdb re-analysed the 5' RACE reads in MiXCR, keeping a single row per CDR3 protein. The sample lists tens of thousands of distinct CDR3 sequences, approximately 8.4% occurring once. The clonotype originates from a female donor with early-stage non-small cell lung cancer. This specimen was PBMCs, taken at surgery. V usage is TRBV6-2 or TRBV6-3 and J usage is TRBJ2-5; TRBD2 matches at 10 bases. In DNA form, the CDR3 reads TGTGCCAGCAGTTACCCCGGGACTAGCGTCCCGAGGGCCCAGTACTTC. Protein: CASSYPGTSVPRAQYF.